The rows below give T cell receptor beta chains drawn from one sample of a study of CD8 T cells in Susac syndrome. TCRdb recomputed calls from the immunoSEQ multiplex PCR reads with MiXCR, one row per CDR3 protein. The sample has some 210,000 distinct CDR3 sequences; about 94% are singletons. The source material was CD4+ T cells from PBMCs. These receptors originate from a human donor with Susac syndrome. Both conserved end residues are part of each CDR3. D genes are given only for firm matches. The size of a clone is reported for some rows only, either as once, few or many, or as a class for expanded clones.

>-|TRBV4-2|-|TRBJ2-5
CASSQATGGVQETQYF
TGTGCCAGCAGCCAAGCGACCGGGGGAGTCCAAGAGACCCAGTACTTC
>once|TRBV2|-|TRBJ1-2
CASSLNRGGSYGYTF
TGTGCCAGCAGCCTTAACCGTGGGGGATCTTATGGCTACACCTTC
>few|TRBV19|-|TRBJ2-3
CASSTADTQYF
TGTGCCAGTAGTACGGCAGATACGCAGTATTTT
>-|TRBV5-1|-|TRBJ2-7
CASSLGGQGDYEQYF
TGCGCCAGCAGCCTGGGGGGCCAGGGAGACTACGAGCAGTACTTC
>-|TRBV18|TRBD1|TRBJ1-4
CASSPIQGGTNEKLFF
TGTGCCAGCTCACCAATTCAAGGGGGCACTAATGAAAAACTGTTTTTT
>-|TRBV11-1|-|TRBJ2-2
CASRTPNTGELFF
TGTGCCAGCAGGACACCCAACACCGGGGAGCTGTTTTTT
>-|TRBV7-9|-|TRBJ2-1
CASGPQGGSYNEQFF
TGTGCCAGCGGTCCGCAGGGGGGCTCCTACAATGAGCAGTTCTTC
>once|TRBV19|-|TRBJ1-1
CASRGMNTEAFF
TGTGCCAGTAGAGGGATGAACACTGAAGCTTTCTTT
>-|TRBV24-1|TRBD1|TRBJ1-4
CATSDNDRVEKLFF
TGTGCCACCAGTGACAATGACAGGGTTGAAAAACTGTTTTTT
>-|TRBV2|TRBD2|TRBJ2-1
CASQARTRDDEQFF
TGTGCCAGCCAGGCCCGGACTAGGGACGATGAGCAGTTCTTC
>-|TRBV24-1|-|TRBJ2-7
CATSEATRAEQYF
TGTGCCACCAGTGAGGCCACGCGGGCCGAGCAGTACTTC
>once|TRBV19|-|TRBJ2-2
CASSPGGGNTGELFF
TGTGCCAGTAGCCCCGGAGGGGGCAACACCGGGGAGCTGTTTTTT
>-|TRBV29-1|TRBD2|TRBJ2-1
CSDPGGAANEQFF
TGCAGCGACCCGGGAGGGGCGGCAAATGAGCAGTTCTTC
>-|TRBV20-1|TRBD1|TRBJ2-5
CSARRGQGSETQYF
TGCAGTGCTAGGCGTGGACAGGGTTCGGAGACCCAGTACTTC
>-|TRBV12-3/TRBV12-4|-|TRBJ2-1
CASTAPRDEQFF
TGTGCCAGCACCGCCCCCAGGGATGAGCAGTTCTTC
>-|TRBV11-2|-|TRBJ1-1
CASSFEGLMNTEAFF
TGTGCCAGCAGCTTTGAAGGACTGATGAACACTGAAGCTTTCTTT
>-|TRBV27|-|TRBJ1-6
CASSARGVNSPLHF
TGTGCCAGCAGCGCAAGGGGAGTGAATTCACCCCTCCACTTT
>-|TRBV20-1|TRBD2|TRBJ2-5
CSATGGARETQYF
TGCAGTGCTACCGGGGGGGCGAGGGAGACCCAGTACTTC
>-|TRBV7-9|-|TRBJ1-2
CASSQTGGAYDGYTF
TGTGCCAGCAGCCAGACGGGGGGTGCGTACGATGGCTACACCTTC
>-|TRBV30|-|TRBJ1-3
CAWDQGSKRNTIYF
TGTGCCTGGGATCAGGGATCGAAGCGAAACACCATATATTTT
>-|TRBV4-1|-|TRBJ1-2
CASSQESREGHGYTF
TGCGCCAGCAGCCAAGAGTCCAGGGAGGGACATGGCTACACCTTC
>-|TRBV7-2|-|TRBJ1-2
CASSLASDGGYGYTF
TGTGCCAGCAGCTTAGCGTCGGACGGGGGCTATGGCTACACCTTC
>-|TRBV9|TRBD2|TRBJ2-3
CASSVGGLAGDMDTQYF
TGTGCCAGCAGCGTGGGAGGTTTAGCGGGGGACATGGATACGCAGTATTTT
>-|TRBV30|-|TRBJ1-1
CAWSSFTSGAFF
TGTGCCTGGAGTAGTTTCACATCAGGAGCTTTCTTT
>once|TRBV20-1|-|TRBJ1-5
CSAWDGNQPQHF
TGCAGTGCTTGGGACGGCAATCAGCCCCAGCATTTT
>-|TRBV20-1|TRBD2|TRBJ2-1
CSARRASGGANEQFF
TGCAGTGCTAGACGGGCTAGCGGGGGGGCCAATGAGCAGTTCTTC
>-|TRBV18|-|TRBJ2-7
CASSPRSGGGNDEQYF
TGTGCCAGCTCACCACGGTCGGGAGGGGGCAACGACGAGCAGTACTTC
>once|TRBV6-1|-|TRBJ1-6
CASSSGGIGYNSPLHF
TGTGCCAGCAGTAGTGGGGGCATCGGCTATAATTCACCCCTCCACTTT
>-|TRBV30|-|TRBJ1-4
CAWSVLEKLFF
TGTGCCTGGAGTGTATTAGAAAAACTGTTTTTT
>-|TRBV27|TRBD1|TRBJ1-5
CASRGGTGNQPQHF
TGTGCCAGCAGGGGGGGGACAGGGAATCAGCCCCAGCATTTT
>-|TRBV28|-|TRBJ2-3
CASSLPVSNTDTQYF
TGTGCCAGCAGTCTCCCTGTCAGCAACACAGATACGCAGTATTTT
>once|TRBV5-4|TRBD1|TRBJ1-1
CASSKETGVRTEAFF
TGTGCCAGCAGCAAAGAGACAGGGGTGAGGACTGAAGCTTTCTTT
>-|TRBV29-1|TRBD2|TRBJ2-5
CSVGEAGGRETQYF
TGCAGCGTTGGGGAGGCGGGGGGGCGGGAGACCCAGTACTTC
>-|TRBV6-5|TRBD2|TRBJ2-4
CASSDLAGLNIQYF
TGTGCCAGCAGCGACTTAGCGGGGTTAAACATTCAGTACTTC
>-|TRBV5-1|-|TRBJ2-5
CASSKNLEETQYF
TGCGCCAGCAGCAAGAACCTCGAAGAGACCCAGTACTTC
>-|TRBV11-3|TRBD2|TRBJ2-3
CASSPHTQSGGVKNTQYF
TGTGCCAGCAGCCCACACACTCAAAGCGGGGGGGTTAAGAATACGCAGTATTTT
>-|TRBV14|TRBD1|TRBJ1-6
CASSSDRGASPLHF
TGTGCCAGCAGCTCGGACAGGGGTGCATCACCCCTCCACTTT
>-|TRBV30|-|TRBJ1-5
CAWGGGKNQPQHF
TGTGCCTGGGGCGGGGGAAAAAATCAGCCCCAGCATTTT
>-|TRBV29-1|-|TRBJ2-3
CSVRQSTDTQYF
TGCAGCGTGAGACAGAGCACAGATACGCAGTATTTT
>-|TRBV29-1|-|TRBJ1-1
CSVDAEAFF
TGCAGCGTTGACGCTGAAGCTTTCTTT
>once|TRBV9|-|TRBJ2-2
CASSALNAGELFF
TGTGCCAGCAGCGCTCTTAACGCCGGGGAGCTGTTTTTT
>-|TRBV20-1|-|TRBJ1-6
CSAREAGSPLHF
TGCAGTGCTAGAGAGGCGGGTTCACCCCTCCACTTT
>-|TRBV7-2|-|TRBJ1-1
CASLRLVNTEAFF
TGTGCCAGCCTTCGACTCGTGAACACTGAAGCTTTCTTT
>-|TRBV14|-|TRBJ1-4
CASSQEGTVIREKLFF
TGTGCCAGCAGCCAAGAAGGAACAGTTATTCGGGAAAAACTGTTTTTT
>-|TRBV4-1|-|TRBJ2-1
CASSQLRLERGEQFF
TGCGCCAGCAGCCAACTCAGATTAGAGAGGGGTGAGCAGTTCTTC
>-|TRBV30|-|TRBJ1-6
CAWARDPNSPLHF
TGTGCCTGGGCCCGGGACCCCAATTCACCCCTCCACTTT
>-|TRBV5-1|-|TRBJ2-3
CASSFGSAGTDTQYF
TGCGCCAGCAGCTTCGGATCCGCAGGGACAGATACGCAGTATTTT
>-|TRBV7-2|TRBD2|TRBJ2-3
CASSFTSGGGADTQYF
TGTGCCAGCAGCTTTACTAGCGGGGGGGGAGCAGATACGCAGTATTTT
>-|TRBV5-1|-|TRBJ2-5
CASSLVGTEKETQYF
TGCGCCAGCAGCTTGGTTGGGACCGAAAAAGAGACCCAGTACTTC
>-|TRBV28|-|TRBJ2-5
CASSPPYKETQYF
TGTGCCAGCAGTCCACCCTATAAGGAGACCCAGTACTTC
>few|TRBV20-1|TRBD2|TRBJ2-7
CSADSGGAYEQYF
TGCAGTGCTGACAGCGGGGGGGCCTACGAGCAGTACTTC
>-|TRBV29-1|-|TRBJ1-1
CSVAQLNTEAFF
TGCAGCGTGGCTCAATTGAACACTGAAGCTTTCTTT
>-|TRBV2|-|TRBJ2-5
CASSEGQADPQETQYF
TGTGCCAGCAGTGAAGGACAGGCCGATCCGCAAGAGACCCAGTACTTC